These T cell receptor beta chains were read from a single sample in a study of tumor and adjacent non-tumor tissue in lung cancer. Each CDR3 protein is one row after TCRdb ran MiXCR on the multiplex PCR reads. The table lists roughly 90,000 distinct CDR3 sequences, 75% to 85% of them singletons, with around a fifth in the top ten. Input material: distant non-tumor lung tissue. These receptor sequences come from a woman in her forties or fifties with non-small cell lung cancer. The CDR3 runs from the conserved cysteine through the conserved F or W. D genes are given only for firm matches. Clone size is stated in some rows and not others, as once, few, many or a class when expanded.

CDR3aa: CASTVTGENTEAFF; CDR3nt: TGTGCCAGCACCGTGACAGGCGAGAACACTGAAGCTTTCTTT; abundance: many; j_gene: TRBJ1-1; d_gene: -; v_gene: TRBV28
CDR3aa: CARSTGGITEAIF; CDR3nt: TGTGCCAGAAGTACAGGGGGGATCACTGAAGCTATCTTT; abundance: -; j_gene: TRBJ1-1; d_gene: TRBD1; v_gene: TRBV6-1
CDR3aa: CATSGTGTYSYNEQFF; CDR3nt: TGTGCCACCAGTGGTACCGGGACTTACTCCTACAATGAGCAGTTCTTC; abundance: -; j_gene: TRBJ2-1; d_gene: -; v_gene: TRBV24-1
CDR3aa: CSVSTPFSGWARNEHFF; CDR3nt: TGCAGCGTTTCCACCCCCTTTAGCGGGTGGGCGCGGAATGAGCATTTCTTC; abundance: -; j_gene: TRBJ2-1; d_gene: TRBD2; v_gene: TRBV29-1
CDR3aa: CAWSSGLAGFSYNEKFF; CDR3nt: TGTGCCTGGAGTAGCGGACTAGCGGGTTTCTCCTACAATGAGAAGTTCTTC; abundance: -; j_gene: TRBJ2-1; d_gene: TRBD2; v_gene: TRBV30
CDR3aa: CASSLEPGANNEAFF; CDR3nt: TGTGCCAGTAGCTTAGAGCCGGGGGCGAATAATGAAGCTTTCTTT; abundance: -; j_gene: TRBJ1-1; d_gene: -; v_gene: TRBV11-2
CDR3aa: CSARQAGFYNEQFF; CDR3nt: TGCAGTGCTAGGCAAGCGGGGTTCTACAATGAGCAGTTCTTC; abundance: many; j_gene: TRBJ2-1; d_gene: TRBD2; v_gene: TRBV20-1
CDR3aa: CASSQGTTSPSSYEQYF; CDR3nt: TGTGCCAGCAGCCAAGGAACCACTAGTCCGTCCTCCTACGAGCAATACTTC; abundance: -; j_gene: TRBJ2-7; d_gene: -; v_gene: TRBV4-2
CDR3aa: CANCLRDTEAFF; CDR3nt: TGTGCCAACTGCCTAAGGGACACTGAAGCTTTCTTT; abundance: -; j_gene: TRBJ1-1; d_gene: -; v_gene: TRBV11-2
CDR3aa: CASSEVDIFSYNEQFF; CDR3nt: TGCGCCAGCAGCGAAGTAGACATATTCTCCTACAATGAGCAGTTCTTC; abundance: once; j_gene: TRBJ2-1; d_gene: -; v_gene: TRBV4-1
CDR3aa: CASEGLAGGGTGELFF; CDR3nt: TGTGCCAGCGAGGGACTAGCGGGAGGAGGGACAGGGGAGCTGTTTTTT; abundance: -; j_gene: TRBJ2-2; d_gene: TRBD2; v_gene: TRBV6-2/TRBV6-3
CDR3aa: CASRQGVGEAFF; CDR3nt: TGTGCCAGCAGACAGGGGGTAGGGGAAGCTTTCTTT; abundance: -; j_gene: TRBJ1-1; d_gene: TRBD1; v_gene: TRBV28
CDR3aa: CASSILPGGSDTKYF; CDR3nt: TGTGCCAGCAGCATACTACCGGGAGGGTCAGATACGAAGTATTTT; abundance: -; j_gene: TRBJ2-3; d_gene: -; v_gene: TRBV21-1
CDR3aa: CASSSGQGGGYTF; CDR3nt: TGTGCCAGCAGTTCTGGACAGGGAGGAGGCTACACCTTC; abundance: medium-sized; j_gene: TRBJ1-2; d_gene: TRBD1; v_gene: TRBV6-6
CDR3aa: CASSSGGSVAGRYNEQFF; CDR3nt: TGTGCCAGCTCCAGTGGGGGGTCGGTAGCGGGGAGATACAATGAGCAGTTCTTT; abundance: -; j_gene: TRBJ2-1; d_gene: TRBD2; v_gene: TRBV6-1
CDR3aa: CTSSGPISGANVLTF; CDR3nt: TGTACCAGCAGTGGACCGATCTCTGGGGCCAACGTCTTGACTTTC; abundance: -; j_gene: TRBJ2-6; d_gene: -; v_gene: TRBV6-2/TRBV6-3
CDR3aa: CSVEVLEGWGVDNEQLF; CDR3nt: TGCAGCGTCGAAGTTCTGGAGGGATGGGGGGTGGACAATGAGCAGTTATTC; abundance: -; j_gene: TRBJ2-1; d_gene: -; v_gene: TRBV29-1
CDR3aa: CASSLAETDTQYF; CDR3nt: TGTGCCAGCAGTCTGGCAGAGACAGATACGCAGTATTTT; abundance: -; j_gene: TRBJ2-3; d_gene: -; v_gene: TRBV6-5
CDR3aa: CNVEIGEVGASTDTQYF; CDR3nt: TGCAACGTTGAAATCGGCGAGGTGGGAGCGAGCACAGATACGCAGTATTTT; abundance: -; j_gene: TRBJ2-3; d_gene: -; v_gene: TRBV29-1
CDR3aa: CAWSKGGRTDTKYF; CDR3nt: TGTGCCTGGAGTAAAGGGGGTCGTACAGATACGAAGTATTTT; abundance: -; j_gene: TRBJ2-3; d_gene: -; v_gene: TRBV30